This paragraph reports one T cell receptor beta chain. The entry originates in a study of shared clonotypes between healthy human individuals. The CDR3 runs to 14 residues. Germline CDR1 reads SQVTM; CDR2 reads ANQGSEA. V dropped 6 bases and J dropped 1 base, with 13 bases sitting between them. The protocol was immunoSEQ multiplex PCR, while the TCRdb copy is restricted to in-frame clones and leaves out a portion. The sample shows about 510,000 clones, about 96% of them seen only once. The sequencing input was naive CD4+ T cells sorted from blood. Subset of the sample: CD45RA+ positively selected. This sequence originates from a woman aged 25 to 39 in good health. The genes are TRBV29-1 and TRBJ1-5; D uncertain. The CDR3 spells CSVQGVGSNQPQHF. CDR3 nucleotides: TGCAGCGTCCAAGGAGTCGGGAGCAATCAGCCCCAGCATTTT.